This T cell receptor (beta chain) was obtained from a study of blood T cell repertoires in COVID-19. Overall study: T cells, B-cell-depleted T cells, or PBMCs supplied cDNA or gDNA.

Study processing details: It was from reference gene primer amplification that nucleated cell counts were estimated. This table comes from immunoSEQ multiplex PCR, and its TCRdb copy is limited to in-frame clones, with some not included. The DNA was the basis for D and trimming; V, J and clone size are from that table. The sample lists more than 200,000 clones; approximately 79% were seen once. This CDR3 contains 12 residues. The V end was cut by 8 bases, the J end by 7 bases, with 12 bases between. The receptor comes from a woman aged 40 to 55 with active or convalescent COVID-19. Sequencing was done on a sample of peripheral blood. The genes are TRBV12-3 or TRBV12-4 and TRBJ1-5; the D gene is possibly TRBD1 (6 bases). The CDR3 loop reads CASQSGGQPQHF. Written as DNA, the CDR3 is TGTGCCAGCCAATCGGGGGGCCAGCCCCAGCATTTT.